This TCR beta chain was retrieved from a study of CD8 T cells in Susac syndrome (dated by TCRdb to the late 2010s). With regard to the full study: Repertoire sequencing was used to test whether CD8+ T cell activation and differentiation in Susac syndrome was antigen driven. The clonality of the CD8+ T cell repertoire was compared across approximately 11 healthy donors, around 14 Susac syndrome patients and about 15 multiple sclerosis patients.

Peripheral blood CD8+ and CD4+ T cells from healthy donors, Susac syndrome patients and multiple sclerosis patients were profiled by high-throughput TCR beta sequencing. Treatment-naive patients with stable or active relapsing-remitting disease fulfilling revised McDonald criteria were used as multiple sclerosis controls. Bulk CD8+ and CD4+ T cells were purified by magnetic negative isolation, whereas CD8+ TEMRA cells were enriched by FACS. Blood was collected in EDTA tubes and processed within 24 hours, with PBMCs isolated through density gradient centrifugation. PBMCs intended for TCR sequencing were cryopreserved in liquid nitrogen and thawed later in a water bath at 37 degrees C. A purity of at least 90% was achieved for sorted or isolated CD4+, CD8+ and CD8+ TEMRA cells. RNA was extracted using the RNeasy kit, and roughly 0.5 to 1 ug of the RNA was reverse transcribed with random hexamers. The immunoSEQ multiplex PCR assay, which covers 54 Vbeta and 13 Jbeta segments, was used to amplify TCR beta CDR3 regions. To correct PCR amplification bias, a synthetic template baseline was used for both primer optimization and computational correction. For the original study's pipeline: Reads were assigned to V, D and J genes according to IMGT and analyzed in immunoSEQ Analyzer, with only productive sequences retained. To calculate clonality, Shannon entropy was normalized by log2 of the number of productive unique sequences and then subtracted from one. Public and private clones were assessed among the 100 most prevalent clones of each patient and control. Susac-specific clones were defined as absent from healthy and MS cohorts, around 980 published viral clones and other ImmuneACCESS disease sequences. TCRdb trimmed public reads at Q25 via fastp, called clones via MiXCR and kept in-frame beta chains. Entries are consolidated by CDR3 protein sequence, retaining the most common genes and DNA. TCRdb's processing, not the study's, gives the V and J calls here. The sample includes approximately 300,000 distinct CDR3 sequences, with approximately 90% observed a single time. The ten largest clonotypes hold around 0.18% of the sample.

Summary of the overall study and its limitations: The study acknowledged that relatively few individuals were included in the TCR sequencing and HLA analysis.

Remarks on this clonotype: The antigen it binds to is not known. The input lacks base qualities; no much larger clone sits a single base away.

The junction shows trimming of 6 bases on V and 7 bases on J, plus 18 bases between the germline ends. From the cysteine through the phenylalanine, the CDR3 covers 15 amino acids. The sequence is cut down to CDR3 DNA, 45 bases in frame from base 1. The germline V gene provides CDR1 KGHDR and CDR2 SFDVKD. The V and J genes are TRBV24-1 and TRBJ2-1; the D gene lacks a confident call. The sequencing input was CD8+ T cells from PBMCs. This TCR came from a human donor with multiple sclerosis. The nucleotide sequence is TGTGCCACCAGTCCCGGATGGACGGTGCGTAATGAGCAGTTCTTC. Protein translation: CATSPGWTVRNEQFF.